The 8 T cell receptor beta chains below come from one sample, sequenced in a study of cytomegalovirus exposure and HLA in healthy donors. PCR involved 60 Vbeta and 13 Jbeta primers. The repertoire was sequenced with immunoSEQ multiplex PCR; TCRdb's copy has only in-frame clones and lacks some. Of fewer than 180,000 clones listed, less than 85% are singletons. The sequencing sample was made of PBMCs. All receptors come from a man between 45 and 60 years old in good health and CMV-seropositive.

For this clone: Distinct nucleotide sequences in the sample also encode this CDR3. The J gene is TRBJ2-3, the V gene TRBV6-4; D unclear. Germline CDR1 MRHNA, CDR2 SNTAGT. The CDR3 runs to 13 residues. V lost 3 bases to trimming and J lost 0 bases, with 4 bases between them. CDR3: CASSDQSTDTQYF. CDR3 in DNA: TGTGCCAGCAGTGATCAAAGCACAGATACGCAGTATTTT.

DNA for the CDR3: TGCGCCAGCAGCTACGGGAACAATCAGCCCCAGCATTTT. Its protein product is CASSYGNNQPQHF. The chain joins TRBV10-2 to TRBJ1-5; D unclear. This CDR3 has 13 amino acids. V was trimmed by 6 bases and J by 3 bases, leaving 9 bases between them. Per the germline V gene, CDR1 is WSHSY and CDR2 is SAAADI.

This clone was counted once. CDR3 sequence: CASSIDLASGLFGEQYF. The CDR3 region has the DNA TGTGCCAGTAGTATAGATCTGGCTAGCGGGTTGTTCGGGGAGCAGTACTTC. V and J are TRBV19 and TRBJ2-7, with 8 bases aligning to TRBD2. Germline V CDR1 and CDR2: LNHDA, SQIVND (reference sequence). Trimming cost V 0 bases and J 7 bases; bases outside gene matches: 14. The CDR3 runs to 17 residues.

The rearrangement links TRBV20-1 to TRBJ2-7, with D possibly being TRBD2 (5 bases). Trimming left V 6 bases short and J 4 bases short, with 7 bases between. The germline V gene has CDR1 DFQATT and CDR2 SNEGSKA (reference sequence). The CDR3 loop spans 10 amino acids. The CDR3 reads CSAERYEQYF. Written as DNA, the CDR3 is TGCAGTGCCGAGCGGTACGAGCAGTACTTC.

The chain combines TRBV6-5 with TRBJ2-5; 13 nucleotides align to TRBD2. Per germline, CDR1 MNHEY and CDR2 SVGAGI. The CDR3 is 16 residues long. The junction had 3 bases not matched to a gene; V was cut back by 2 bases and J by 3 bases. The CDR3 reads CASSYPGLAGKETQYF. In DNA, the CDR3 is TGTGCCAGCAGTTACCCGGGACTAGCGGGAAAAGAGACCCAGTACTTC.

The chain joins TRBV4-1 to TRBJ1-5; TRBD1 matches 9 bases. The V segment lost 2 bases and the J segment 7 bases; nucleotides outside the gene matches: 15. This CDR3 contains 18 residues. The germline gives CDR1 MGHRA, CDR2 YSYEKL. The CDR3 is CASSQRLTGDRATQPQHF. DNA for the CDR3: TGCGCCAGCAGCCAAAGACTGACAGGGGACAGGGCGACGCAGCCCCAGCATTTT.

The chain carries TRBV28 and TRBJ2-2; a weak D match, TRBD1 (5 bases). This CDR3 region has 16 residues. V was clipped by 3 bases and J by 5 bases, with 16 bases between them. CDR1 is MDHEN and CDR2 is SYDVKM in the germline V gene. Here the CDR3 DNA reads TGTGCCAGCAGTTTTACAGGCCCTATGGGGACCGGGGAGCTGTTTTTT. Its protein is CASSFTGPMGTGELFF.

The V call is TRBV5-1, the J call TRBJ2-3; 7 bases are a match to TRBD2. The J segment lost 1 base and the V segment lost 0 bases, leaving 2 bases of the junction unmatched. This CDR3 region has 15 residues. The V gene's germline CDR1 is SGHRS and CDR2 YFSETQ. The CDR3 DNA reads as TGCGCCAGCAGCTTGGGCGGGAGCGGCACAGATACGCAGTATTTT. Translation gives CASSLGGSGTDTQYF.